The next 30 T cell receptor beta chains were all read from a single sample in a study of T cells in Graves' hyperthyroidism and ophthalmopathy. RNA transcripts gave rise to amplified TCR beta CDR3 regions. HTBI primers were employed in a first-round RT-PCR of the TCR CDR3. TCRdb ran MiXCR on the multiplex PCR reads and lists one entry per CDR3 protein. The sample consists of about 560,000 distinct CDR3 sequences, roughly 14% of them appearing once. The sample was blood. These receptors all stem from a woman aged 25 to 45 with Graves' hyperthyroidism.

This chain links TRBV11-1 with TRBJ2-5; D is perhaps TRBD1 (5 bases). This CDR3 is 14 amino acids long. CDR1 is SGHAT, CDR2 FQDESV, per germline (reference sequence). Trimming took off 5 bases at V and 4 bases at J, with 14 bases between the two ends. The CDR3 reads CASSQETGLETQYF. DNA for the CDR3: TGTGCCAGCAGCCAAGAAACAGGATTAGAGACCCAGTACTTC.

This rearrangement joins TRBV9 to TRBJ2-1, with TRBD1 identical over 9 bases. J gave up 5 bases and V 3 bases, and 6 bases lay outside the gene matches. The CDR3 has 15 amino acids. Looked up from germline, CDR1 is SGDLS and CDR2 is YYNGEE. The CDR3 bases are TGTGCCAGCAGCGCGGGGACAGGGAAAAACAATGAGCAGTTCTTC. It encodes CASSAGTGKNNEQFF.

V and J are TRBV7-3 and TRBJ2-3, with 7 positions matching TRBD2. This CDR3 contains 16 residues. Germline trimming cut 0 bases from V and 0 bases from J; bases unmatched to any gene: 3. CDR1 and CDR2 (germline): SGHTA, FQGTGA. The CDR3 bases are TGTGCCAGCAGCTTAACGGCTAGCGGTAGCACAGATACGCAGTATTTT. Amino acids: CASSLTASGSTDTQYF.

Regarding this clonotype: Possible read error: a much larger clone is one base away. The chain couples TRBV27 to TRBJ2-1; D is ambiguous. The germline V gene encodes CDR1 MNHEY and CDR2 SMNVEV (reference sequence). The V and J ends lost 7 bases and 12 bases respectively, with 19 bases between them. This CDR3 region has 13 residues. The CDR3 is CASNPRGGTGQFF. CDR3 nucleotides: TGTGCCAGCAATCCCCGCGGCGGTACTGGGCAGTTCTTC.

This clonotype was recorded only once. The chain links TRBV7-2 to TRBJ2-1; a weak D match, TRBD1 (7 bases). Trimming removed 5 bases from V and 6 bases from J, with 14 bases in between. Germline V CDR1 and CDR2: SGHTA, FQGNSA. The CDR3 loop spans 14 amino acids. The CDR3 protein is CASSPTGRGNEQFF. In DNA form, the CDR3 reads TGTGCCAGCAGCCCGACAGGGCGGGGCAATGAGCAGTTCTTC. Full variable domain (missing parts from reference TRBV7-2 and TRBJ2-1): GAGVSQSPSNKVTEKGKDVELRCDPISGHTALYWYRQSLGQGLEFLIYFQGNSAPDKSGLPSDRFSAERTGGSVSTLTIQRTQQEDSAVYLCASSPTGRGNEQFFGPGTRLTVL.

This clonotype was counted ten times or more. The rearrangement joins TRBV20-1 to TRBJ2-3, with 10 bases identical to TRBD2. There are 17 residues in the CDR3. Germline V CDR1 and CDR2: DFQATT, SNEGSKA (reference sequence). The V gene end was trimmed by 5 bases and the J gene end by 0 bases; junction bases not matched to a gene: 11. The CDR3 protein is CSAPRLSGRQSTDTQYF. The CDR3 DNA sequence: TGCAGTGCTCCCCGGCTTAGCGGGAGGCAGAGCACAGATACGCAGTATTTT.

This clonotype has a count of ten or more. The rearrangement joins TRBV7-3 to TRBJ1-1, with D maybe TRBD1 (6 bases). V lost 5 bases to trimming and J lost 5 bases, with 12 bases between them. The length of the CDR3 is 13 residues. Germline-derived CDR1 and CDR2 are SGHTA and FQGTGA. The CDR3 DNA follows: TGTGCCAGCAGCCCACAGGGCCAGACTGAAGCTTTCTTT. The encoded protein is CASSPQGQTEAFF.

This clonotype was seen a few times. The chain links TRBV5-4 to TRBJ2-1; D not resolved. Looked up from germline, CDR1 is SGHNT and CDR2 is YYREEE (reference sequence). Deletions cut 0 bases from V and 2 bases from J, with 9 bases between. The CDR3 is made up of 15 amino acids. The CDR3 nucleotides are TGTGCCAGCAGCTTGGGAACGCAGACCTACAATGAGCAGTTCTTC. It codes for CASSLGTQTYNEQFF.

The sample holds many counts of this clonotype. The rearrangement links TRBV3-1 to TRBJ2-1; TRBD2 aligns across 8 bases. Germline loops: CDR1 LGHDT, CDR2 YNNKEL (reference sequence). The CDR3 has 16 residues. V lost 0 bases to trimming and J lost 3 bases; unmatched junction nucleotides: 4. The CDR3 DNA follows: TGTGCCAGCAGCCAAGATAGGGGACTAGTCTACAATGAGCAGTTCTTC. This gives the protein CASSQDRGLVYNEQFF.

This clonotype was recorded many times. This sequence joins TRBV11-2 and TRBJ2-3, with 7 bases that match TRBD2. In germline, CDR1 is SGHAT, CDR2 FQNNGV. J lost 7 bases, V lost 5 bases, and 18 bases had no gene match. The CDR3 covers 17 residues. CDR3 DNA: TGTGCCAGCAGCACACTACACGTGAGCGGGGCCGGGTATACGCAGTATTTT. Translating gives CASSTLHVSGAGYTQYF.

The chain recombines TRBV29-1 with TRBJ2-1; D is possibly TRBD1 or TRBD2 (5 bases each). Trimming removed 1 base from V and 9 bases from J, with 13 bases in between. Germline loops: CDR1 SQVTM, CDR2 ANQGSEA. The CDR3 contains 13 residues. The CDR3 is CSVEVGSRVEQFF. As DNA, the CDR3 is TGCAGCGTTGAAGTTGGGAGCAGGGTTGAGCAGTTCTTC.

This clonotype has a handful of counts. The chain couples TRBV7-3 to TRBJ2-3, with 9 bases lining up with TRBD2. Looked up from germline, CDR1 is SGHTA and CDR2 is FQGTGA. This CDR3 region has 15 residues. J lost 3 bases, V lost 5 bases, and 6 bases had no gene match. CDR3 in DNA: TGTGCCAGCAGCCCAGCTAGCGGGATAACAGATACGCAGTATTTT. Translated: CASSPASGITDTQYF.

This clonotype was detected ten times or more. In DNA, the CDR3 is TGTGCCAGCTCACCCTCTGCGGGAGACCCAGATACGCAGTATTTT. This translates into CASSPSAGDPDTQYF. The chain links TRBV18 to TRBJ2-3; 7 bases agree with TRBD2. CDR3 length equals 15 residues. The trim removed 3 bases at V and 4 bases at J, leaving 7 bases unmatched. CDR1 is KGHSH, CDR2 LQKENI, per germline.

This chain links TRBV9 with TRBJ1-1, with D unclear. V lost 0 bases, J lost 5 bases, and 14 bases lay in between. The CDR3 has 15 amino acids. Germline V gene lookup returns CDR1 SGDLS and CDR2 YYNGEE. The CDR3 DNA is TGTGCCAGCAGCGTAGACCCGGGAACGGGAACTGAAGCTTTCTTT. Its protein product is CASSVDPGTGTEAFF.

The chain combines TRBV12-3 or TRBV12-4 with TRBJ1-5; TRBD1 matches at 7 bases. The CDR3 runs to 14 residues. The trim removed 4 bases at V and 4 bases at J, leaving 4 bases unmatched. The CDR3 loop is CASSYHRGNQPQHF. The CDR3 bases are TGTGCCAGCAGTTACCACAGGGGAAATCAGCCCCAGCATTTT.

In its sample, this clonotype was seen many times. The gene calls are TRBV12-3 or TRBV12-4 and TRBJ2-1; TRBD2 matches at 8 bases. V dropped 3 bases and J dropped 6; count of bases not matched to a gene: 1. The CDR3 consists of 13 residues. The CDR3 nucleotides are TGTGCCAGCAGTTTCCTAGCGGGCAATGAGCAGTTCTTC. As protein: CASSFLAGNEQFF.

V and J are TRBV4-2 and TRBJ2-2, with D unclear. Germline V CDR1 and CDR2: LGHNA, YNFKEQ. This CDR3 is built from 16 residues. Trimming pared 1 base from V and 1 base from J, leaving 10 bases between. CDR3: CASSQVLQRNTGELFF. The CDR3, as DNA: TGTGCCAGCAGCCAAGTTCTCCAGAGGAACACCGGGGAGCTGTTTTTT.

This clonotype was seen ten or more times. The chain has TRBV3-1 and TRBJ2-7; the D gene is possibly TRBD1 (7 bases). This CDR3 contains 15 residues. Germline V gene sequence: CDR1 LGHDT, CDR2 YNNKEL (reference sequence). Trimming pared 4 bases from V and 1 base from J, leaving 14 bases between. The CDR3 loop is CASSPGGTDSYEQYF. The CDR3 DNA reads TGTGCCAGCAGCCCCGGAGGGACAGATTCCTACGAGCAGTACTTC.

This clonotype came up many times. The chain joins TRBV10-3 to TRBJ2-2; D may be TRBD2 (6 bases). Trimming pared 7 bases from V and 7 bases from J, leaving 19 bases between. Germline CDR1 is ENHRY and CDR2 is SYGVKD. The CDR3 length is 15 residues. DNA for the CDR3: TGTGCCATCACCAGTCGCGGCGCGGGGAACGGGGAGCTGTTTTTT. This gives the protein CAITSRGAGNGELFF.

This clonotype has a count of ten or more. V gene TRBV29-1 combines with J gene TRBJ1-1; D possibly corresponds to TRBD1 (6 bases). Per germline, CDR1 SQVTM and CDR2 ANQGSEA. Trimming pared 6 bases from V and 10 bases from J, leaving 15 bases between. The CDR3 contains 11 residues. CDR3 in DNA: TGCAGCGTCAACCTGGGCAGGGGAGCTTTCTTT. Translating it yields CSVNLGRGAFF.

The table lists this clonotype with many counts. The V and J genes are TRBV7-8 and TRBJ2-3; a weak D match, TRBD1 (6 bases). The CDR3 extends over 15 amino acids. V gave up 1 base and J gave up 6 bases, with 14 bases separating them. CDR1 is SGHVS, CDR2 FQNEAQ, per germline. CDR3 sequence (DNA): TGTGCCAGCAGCTTAGATATGGGACATCGGGATACGCAGTATTTT. Protein sequence: CASSLDMGHRDTQYF.

This clonotype has at least ten counts. The chain has TRBV20-1 and TRBJ2-3, with 7 bases lining up with TRBD1. The trim removed 0 bases at V and 2 bases at J, leaving 8 bases unmatched. Germline loops: CDR1 DFQATT, CDR2 SNEGSKA (reference sequence). The CDR3 sequence is 16 residues long. The CDR3 sequence is CSARDWNRGVTDTQYF. Here the CDR3 DNA reads TGCAGTGCTAGAGATTGGAACAGGGGAGTCACAGATACGCAGTATTTT.

The table lists this clonotype with many counts. The chain recombines TRBV6-5 with TRBJ2-1, with a weak D call TRBD1 (5 bases). CDR1 and CDR2 from the germline V gene are MNHEY and SVGAGI. Trimming removed 0 bases from V and 8 bases from J, with 17 bases in between. This CDR3 contains 16 residues. The CDR3 loop is CASSYSRGQGLHEQFF. The CDR3 DNA reads as TGTGCCAGCAGTTACTCGAGAGGTCAGGGCTTGCATGAGCAGTTCTTC.

There are many counts of this clonotype. The chain is built from TRBV2 and TRBJ1-2; the D is unclear. Trimming removed 0 bases at V and 6 bases at J, with 11 bases between. From germline, CDR1 is SNHLY and CDR2 FYNNEI. The length of the CDR3 is 14 residues. CDR3 DNA sequence: TGTGCCAGCAGTGAAGCGGGCCCAGCTAATGGCTACACCTTC. Protein sequence: CASSEAGPANGYTF.

This clonotype has a count of ten or more. The V gene is TRBV20-1, the J gene TRBJ2-1, with D possibly matching TRBD2 (6 bases). The germline gives CDR1 DFQATT, CDR2 SNEGSKA (reference sequence). This CDR3 has 15 residues. Trimming took off 3 bases at V and 0 bases at J, with 12 bases between the two ends. In nucleotides, the CDR3 is TGCAGTGCTAGCGGGAGCATTACCTCCTACAATGAGCAGTTCTTC. It is translated as CSASGSITSYNEQFF.

The table lists this clonotype with many counts. The genes are TRBV20-1 and TRBJ2-3; D possibly corresponds to TRBD2 (5 bases). V lost 5 bases and J lost 4, with 13 bases in between. CDR1 and CDR2 from the germline V gene are DFQATT and SNEGSKA (reference sequence). This CDR3 has 13 amino acids. The CDR3 spells CSAGMPGADTQYF. The DNA of the CDR3 is TGCAGTGCTGGGATGCCCGGGGCAGATACGCAGTATTTT.

This clonotype showed up just a few times. The V gene is TRBV6-1, the J gene TRBJ2-7; perhaps TRBD1 as D (5 bases). Trimming took off 6 bases at V and 3 bases at J, with 15 bases between the two ends. Looked up from germline, CDR1 is MNHNS and CDR2 is SASEGT. The CDR3 sequence is 14 residues long. CDR3 DNA: TGTGCCAGCAGCGCAGGGCGAAACTACTACGAGCAGTACTTC. Its protein product is CASSAGRNYYEQYF.

A few counts support this clonotype. The V gene is TRBV9, the J gene TRBJ2-5; perhaps TRBD1 as D (6 bases). CDR1 is SGDLS and CDR2 is YYNGEE in the germline V gene. Between the trimmed V and J ends, which lost 2 bases and 1 base, there was a span of 9 bases. The CDR3 is 14 amino acids. The DNA for the CDR3 is TGTGCCAGCAGCGTGGGACAAATCCAAGAGACCCAGTACTTC. Its translation is CASSVGQIQETQYF.

Comment on this clonotype: This could be a read error, since a much larger clone is one nucleotide away. V usage is TRBV7-9 and J usage is TRBJ2-7, with TRBD2 as a possible D gene (5 bases). The CDR3 sequence is 14 residues long. V was cut by 1 base and J by 3 bases, with 10 bases left in between. Per the germline V gene, CDR1 is SEHNR and CDR2 is FQNEAQ (reference sequence). The CDR3 loop is CASSLGGRLYEQYF. Here the CDR3 DNA reads TGTGCCAGCAGCTTAGGCGGGCGCCTCTACGAGCAGTACTTC.

In its sample, this clonotype was seen a few times. The chain uses TRBV24-1 and TRBJ2-7, with D tentatively TRBD1 or TRBD2 (6 bases each). The CDR3 totals 17 residues. Germline V gene lookup returns CDR1 KGHDR and CDR2 SFDVKD. Between the trimmed V and J ends, which lost 1 base and 2 bases, there was a span of 17 bases. CDR3 in amino acids: CATSDFPTSQGTYEQYF. The CDR3 DNA reads as TGTGCCACCAGTGATTTCCCGACTAGTCAGGGGACCTACGAGCAGTACTTC.